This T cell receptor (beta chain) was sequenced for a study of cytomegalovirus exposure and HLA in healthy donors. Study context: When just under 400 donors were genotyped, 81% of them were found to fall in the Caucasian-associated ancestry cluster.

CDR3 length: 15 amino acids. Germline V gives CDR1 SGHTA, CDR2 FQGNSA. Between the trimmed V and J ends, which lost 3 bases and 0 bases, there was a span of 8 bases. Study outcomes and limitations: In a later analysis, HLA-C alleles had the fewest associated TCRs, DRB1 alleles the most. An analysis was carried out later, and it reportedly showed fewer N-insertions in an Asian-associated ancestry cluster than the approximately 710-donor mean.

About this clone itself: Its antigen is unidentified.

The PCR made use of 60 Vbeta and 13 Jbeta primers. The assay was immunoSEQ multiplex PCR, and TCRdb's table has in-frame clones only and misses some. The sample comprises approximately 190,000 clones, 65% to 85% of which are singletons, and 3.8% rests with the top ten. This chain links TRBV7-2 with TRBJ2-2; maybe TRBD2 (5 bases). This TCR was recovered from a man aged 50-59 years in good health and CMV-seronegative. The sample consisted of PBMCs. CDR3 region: CASSFRGSNTGELFF. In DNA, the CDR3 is TGTGCCAGCAGCTTCCGGGGATCGAACACCGGGGAGCTGTTTTTT.